This T cell receptor beta chain was documented in a study of blood T cell repertoires in COVID-19. Clones were sequenced by immunoSEQ multiplex PCR, and TCRdb holds only the in-frame ones, with some missing. This table has around 270,000 clones, around 88% appearing once. Germline V lookup: CDR1 SNHLY, CDR2 FYNNEI. CDR3 length: 15 residues. In the case of this clone: One junction end does not reproduce the germline sequence, and a read error may be involved.

The sample comprised peripheral blood. The clonotype was recovered from a man between 35 and 55 years old with acute or convalescent COVID-19. This sequence joins TRBV2 and TRBJ1-1; 7 positions match TRBD1. The DNA for the CDR3 is TGTCGGTGGGTTATCAGAAAGACAGGGAACCCTGAAGCTTTCTTT. Encoded protein: CRWVIRKTGNPEAFF.